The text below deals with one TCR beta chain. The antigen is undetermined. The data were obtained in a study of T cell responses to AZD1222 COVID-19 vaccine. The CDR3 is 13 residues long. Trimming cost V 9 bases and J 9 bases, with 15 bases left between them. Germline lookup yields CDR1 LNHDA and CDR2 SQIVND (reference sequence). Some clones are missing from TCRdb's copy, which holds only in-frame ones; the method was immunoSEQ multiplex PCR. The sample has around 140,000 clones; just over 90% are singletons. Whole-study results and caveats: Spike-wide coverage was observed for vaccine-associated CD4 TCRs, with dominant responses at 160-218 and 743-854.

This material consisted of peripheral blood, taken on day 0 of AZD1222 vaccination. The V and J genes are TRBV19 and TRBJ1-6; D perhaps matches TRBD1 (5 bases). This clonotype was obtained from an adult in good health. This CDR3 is CASQRTRGSPLHF. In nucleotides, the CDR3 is TGTGCCAGCCAAAGGACAAGGGGTTCACCCCTCCACTTT. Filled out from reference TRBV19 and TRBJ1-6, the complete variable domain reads DGGITQSPKYLFRKEGQNVTLSCEQNLNHDAMYWYRQDPGQGLRLIYYSQIVNDFQKGDIAEGYSVSREKKESFPLTVTSAQKNPTAFYLCASQRTRGSPLHFGNGTRLTVT.